Each of the 9 T cell receptor beta chains below was sequenced from the same sample in a study of cytomegalovirus exposure and HLA in healthy donors. 13 Jbeta primers and 60 Vbeta primers were used for the PCR. Using immunoSEQ multiplex PCR, the repertoire was profiled, and TCRdb retains in-frame clones only, with some absent. Of some 100,000 clones listed, almost 75% are singletons. Sample: PBMCs. The source of these receptors is a man aged 35 to 55 in good health and CMV-seronegative.

The chain links TRBV15 to TRBJ1-5, with D possibly matching TRBD1 (5 bases). From germline, CDR1 is LNHNV and CDR2 YYDKDF (reference sequence). This CDR3 has 14 amino acids. With 4 bases removed from V and 7 bases from J, the gap between germline ends came to 14 bases. CDR3 DNA sequence: TGTGCCACCAGCATCGGGGGAATTGGGCAGCCCCAGCATTTT. Its protein is CATSIGGIGQPQHF.

This chain connects TRBV11-1 to TRBJ1-1; D unresolved. The germline V gene encodes CDR1 SGHAT and CDR2 FQDESV (reference sequence). This CDR3 is 13 amino acids long. The germline V and J ends were trimmed by 4 bases and 4 bases, with 10 bases remaining between them. The CDR3 nucleotides are TGTGCCAGCAGCTATAGAGGCTCCACTGAAGCTTTCTTT. Amino acid sequence: CASSYRGSTEAFF.

This clone was counted a single time. This sequence joins TRBV7-8 and TRBJ2-7; 7 nucleotides agree with TRBD1. The CDR3 contains 14 residues. CDR1 and CDR2 (germline): SGHVS, FQNEAQ. V lost 1 base and J lost 4; bases outside the gene matches: 4. CDR3 sequence reads: CASSLGQGGYEQYF. In DNA form, the CDR3 reads TGTGCCAGCAGCTTAGGACAGGGTGGATACGAGCAGTACTTC.

In DNA, the CDR3 is TGCGCCAGCAGCCAAGGGCCAGGACAGACCTACGAGCAGTACTTC. It is translated as CASSQGPGQTYEQYF. The genes are TRBV4-1 and TRBJ2-7, with D maybe TRBD1 (6 bases). The CDR3 is made up of 15 amino acids. Trimming took 1 base from V and 2 from J, leaving 12 bases between them. CDR1 and CDR2 from the germline V gene are MGHRA and YSYEKL.

The gene calls are TRBV5-1 and TRBJ2-3, with TRBD2 identical over 11 bases. The CDR3 has 16 residues. Germline CDR1 SGHRS, CDR2 YFSETQ. The V gene end was trimmed by 3 bases and the J gene end by 2 bases; junction bases not matched to a gene: 5. This CDR3 reads CASSYGLAGFTDTQYF. DNA of the CDR3: TGCGCCAGCAGCTACGGACTAGCGGGCTTCACAGATACGCAGTATTTT.

V is TRBV6-1 and J is TRBJ1-2, with D unresolved. CDR3 length: 10 amino acids. V lost 2 bases, J lost 14 bases, and 9 bases lay in between. CDR1 and CDR2 (germline): MNHNS, SASEGT. The CDR3 nucleotides are TGTGCCAGCAGTGAAATTAGGAGTACCTTC. It is translated as CASSEIRSTF.

The CDR3 is CASRWTHQETQYF. DNA for the CDR3: TGTGCCAGTAGATGGACACACCAAGAGACCCAGTACTTC. V is TRBV19 and J is TRBJ2-5; a possible D gene is TRBD1 (5 bases). Trimming took off 6 bases at V and 0 bases at J, with 8 bases between the two ends. This CDR3 has 13 residues. Germline V gene sequence: CDR1 LNHDA, CDR2 SQIVND (reference sequence). Variable domain in full (rest from reference TRBV19 and TRBJ2-5): DGGITQSPKYLFRKEGQNVTLSCEQNLNHDAMYWYRQDPGQGLRLIYYSQIVNDFQKGDIAEGYSVSREKKESFPLTVTSAQKNPTAFYLCASRWTHQETQYFGPGTRLLVL.

This clone has more than one count but fewer than ten. This chain joins TRBV7-9 and TRBJ2-3; 8 bases line up with TRBD2. In germline, CDR1 is SEHNR, CDR2 FQNEAQ (reference sequence). After removal of 7 bases from V and 3 bases from J, the junction contained 6 bases not matched to a gene. This CDR3 has 14 amino acids. DNA for the CDR3: TGTGCCAGCACGGGGGGGGATGCGACAGATACGCAGTATTTT. Translation: CASTGGDATDTQYF.

CDR3 coding DNA: TGTGCCAGAAGCTTAGGCAGGGTTGCCTACGAGCAGTACTTC. This encodes CARSLGRVAYEQYF. V is TRBV7-5 and J is TRBJ2-5; no DNA check was done on the table's D call, TRBD1. The J call may not be correct, given that the DNA end is closer to TRBJ2-7. TRBV7-5 is designated a pseudogene. This CDR3 comprises 14 residues.